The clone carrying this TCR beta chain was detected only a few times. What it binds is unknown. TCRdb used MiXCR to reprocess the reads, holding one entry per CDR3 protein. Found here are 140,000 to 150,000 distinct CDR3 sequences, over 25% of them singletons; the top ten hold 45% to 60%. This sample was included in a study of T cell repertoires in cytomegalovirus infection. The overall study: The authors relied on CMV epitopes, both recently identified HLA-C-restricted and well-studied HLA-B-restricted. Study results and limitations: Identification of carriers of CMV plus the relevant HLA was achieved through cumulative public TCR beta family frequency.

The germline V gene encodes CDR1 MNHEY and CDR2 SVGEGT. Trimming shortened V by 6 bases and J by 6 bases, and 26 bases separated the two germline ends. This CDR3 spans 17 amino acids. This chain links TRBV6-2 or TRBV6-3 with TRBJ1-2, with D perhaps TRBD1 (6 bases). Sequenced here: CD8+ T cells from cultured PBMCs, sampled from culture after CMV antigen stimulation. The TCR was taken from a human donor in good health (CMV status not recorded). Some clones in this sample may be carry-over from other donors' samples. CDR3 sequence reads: CASSYHPDYRDLDGYTF. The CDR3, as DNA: TGTGCCAGCAGCTATCACCCCGATTACAGGGATTTGGATGGCTACACCTTC.